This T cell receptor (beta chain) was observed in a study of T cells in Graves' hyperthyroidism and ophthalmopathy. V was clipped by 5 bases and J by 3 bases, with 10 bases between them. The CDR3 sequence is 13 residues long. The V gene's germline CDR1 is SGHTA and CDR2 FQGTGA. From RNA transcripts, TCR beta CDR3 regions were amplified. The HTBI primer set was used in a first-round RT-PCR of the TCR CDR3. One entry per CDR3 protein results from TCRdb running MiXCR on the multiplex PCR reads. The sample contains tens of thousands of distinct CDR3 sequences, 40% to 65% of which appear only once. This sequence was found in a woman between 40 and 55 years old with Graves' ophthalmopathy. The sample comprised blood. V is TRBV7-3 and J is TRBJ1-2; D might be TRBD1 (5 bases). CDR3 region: CASSEGQDYGYTF. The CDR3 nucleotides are TGTGCCAGCAGCGAGGGGCAGGACTATGGCTACACCTTC.